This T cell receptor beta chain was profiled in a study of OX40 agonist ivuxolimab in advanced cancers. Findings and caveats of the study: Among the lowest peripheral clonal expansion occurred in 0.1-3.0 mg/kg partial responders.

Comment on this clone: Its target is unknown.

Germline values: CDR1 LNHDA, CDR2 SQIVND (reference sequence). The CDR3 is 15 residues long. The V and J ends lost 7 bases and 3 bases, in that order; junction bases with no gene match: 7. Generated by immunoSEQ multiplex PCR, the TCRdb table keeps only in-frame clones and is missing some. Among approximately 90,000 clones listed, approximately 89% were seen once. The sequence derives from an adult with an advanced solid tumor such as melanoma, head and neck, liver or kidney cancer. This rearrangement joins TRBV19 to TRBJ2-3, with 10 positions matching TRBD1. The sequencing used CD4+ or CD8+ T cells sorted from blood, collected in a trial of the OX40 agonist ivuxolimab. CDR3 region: CASNDRGPGTDTQYF. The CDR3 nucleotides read TGTGCCAGTAATGACAGGGGGCCGGGTACAGATACGCAGTATTTT.